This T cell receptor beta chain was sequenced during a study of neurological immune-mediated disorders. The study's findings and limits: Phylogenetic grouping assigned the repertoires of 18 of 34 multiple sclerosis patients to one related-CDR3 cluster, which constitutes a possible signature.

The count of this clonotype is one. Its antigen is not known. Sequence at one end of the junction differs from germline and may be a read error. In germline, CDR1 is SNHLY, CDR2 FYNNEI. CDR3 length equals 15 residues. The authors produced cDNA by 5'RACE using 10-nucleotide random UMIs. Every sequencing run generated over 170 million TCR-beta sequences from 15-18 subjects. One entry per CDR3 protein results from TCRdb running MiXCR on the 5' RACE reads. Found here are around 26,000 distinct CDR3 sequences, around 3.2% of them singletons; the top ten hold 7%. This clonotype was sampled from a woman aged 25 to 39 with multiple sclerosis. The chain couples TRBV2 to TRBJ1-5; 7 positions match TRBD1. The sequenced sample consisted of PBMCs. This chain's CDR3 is CASKTGNIVGQPQNF. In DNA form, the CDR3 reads TGTGCCAGCAAGACAGGGAACATAGTGGGTCAGCCCCAGAATTTT.